Below, 27 T cell receptor beta chains from the same sample are listed, as sequenced in a study of blood T cells in healthy people across ages. A J-beta primer mix and a sample-barcoded 5' primer were used in a second PCR of roughly 6 to 11 cycles. MiXCR was run by TCRdb on the 5' RACE reads, yielding one entry per CDR3 protein. Of around 900,000 distinct CDR3 sequences detected, 25% to 35% appear once; the ten largest clones hold about 18%. The specimen was blood. The receptor set was obtained from a woman older than 75 in good health.

This chain connects TRBV27 to TRBJ2-5; D remains unclear. The J call may be incorrect, as the DNA end agrees better with TRBJ2-7. Germline V gene sequence: CDR1 MNHEY, CDR2 SMNVEV (reference sequence). The length of the CDR3 is 13 residues. DNA of the CDR3: TGTGCCAGCAGTACCCTGGTAGCCAGCGAGCAGTACTTC. Amino acid sequence: CASSTLVASEQYF.

The J gene is TRBJ1-4, the V gene TRBV11-2; D is unresolved. There are 15 residues in the CDR3. The V end lost 5 bases, the J end lost 1 base, and 11 bases lay between the germline ends. In germline, CDR1 is SGHAT, CDR2 FQNNGV. The CDR3 is CASSQIPITNEKLFF. The CDR3 DNA reads TGTGCCAGCAGCCAAATCCCTATAACTAATGAAAAACTGTTTTTT.

The chain recombines TRBV5-6 with TRBJ2-2; tentative D call: TRBD1 (6 bases). The CDR3 has 16 residues. Per the germline V gene, CDR1 is SGHDT and CDR2 is YYEEEE. V dropped 4 bases and J dropped 10 bases, with 23 bases sitting between them. CDR3 loop: CASSRLGHSEAEELFF. For the CDR3, the DNA is TGTGCCAGCAGCCGGTTGGGACATTCGGAGGCCGAGGAGCTGTTTTTT.

The chain has TRBV2 and TRBJ2-5; maybe TRBD2 (7 bases). The germline gives CDR1 SNHLY, CDR2 FYNNEI. The CDR3 sequence is 13 residues long. Trimming left V 5 bases short and J 12 bases short, with 19 bases between. DNA for the CDR3: TGTGCCAGCAGTACGGGGGGCGTCCCCGGGGAGTACTTC. It codes for CASSTGGVPGEYF.

On this clonotype: Given a much more abundant clone one base away, this may be a read error. The rearrangement uses TRBV6-2 or TRBV6-3 and TRBJ2-7, with D tentatively TRBD1 (6 bases). Germline CDR1 MNHEY, CDR2 SVGEGT. This CDR3 region has 12 residues. The germline V and J ends were trimmed by 5 bases and 11 bases, with 16 bases remaining between them. This CDR3 reads CASSIDRMKEYF. The CDR3 DNA is TGTGCCAGCAGTATTGACAGGATGAAGGAGTACTTC.

This clonotype was observed at least ten times. The J gene is TRBJ1-2, the V gene TRBV20-1, with TRBD1 matching 8 bases. The germline gives CDR1 DFQATT, CDR2 SNEGSKA (reference sequence). This CDR3 region has 12 residues. The CDR3 bases are TGCAGCACGATGGGACAGGCGGGCGGCTACACCTTC. This codes for CSTMGQAGGYTF.

This clonotype was observed many times. The V and J genes are TRBV5-5 and TRBJ1-1; 10 bases agree with TRBD1. The trim removed 1 base at V and 2 bases at J, leaving 8 bases unmatched. Germline values: CDR1 SGHKS, CDR2 YYEKEE (reference sequence). The CDR3 runs 17 residues. The CDR3 DNA is TGTGCCAGCAGCTTGAACGGGGACAGGGGCTTAAACACTGAAGCTTTCTTT. As protein: CASSLNGDRGLNTEAFF.

Of note for this clonotype: A much more abundant neighbour one base away suggests this may be a read error. This chain links TRBV20-1 with TRBJ2-4, with D possibly being TRBD1 or TRBD2 (5 bases each). CDR1 and CDR2 from the germline V gene are DFQATT and SNEGSKA (reference sequence). CDR3 size: 15 residues. Trimming shortened V by 1 base and J by 5 bases, and 15 bases separated the two germline ends. The CDR3 here is CSARGGSNAENIQYF. CDR3 nucleotides: TGCAGTGCTAGAGGGGGGTCAAACGCCGAAAACATTCAGTACTTC.

This clonotype has ten or more counts. The V and J genes are TRBV7-2 and TRBJ1-2; no reliable D call. CDR3 length equals 14 residues. V lost 7 bases and J lost 1, with 13 bases in between. Germline V CDR1 and CDR2: SGHTA, FQGNSA. CDR3 bases: TGTGCCAGCACCCCAGGTTACTTTAACTATGGCTACACCTTC. Amino acids: CASTPGYFNYGYTF.

On this clonotype: A much larger clone is a single base away; this may be a read error. The chain joins TRBV7-9 to TRBJ2-5; D is tentatively TRBD1 or TRBD2 (5 bases each). The J call is doubtful: the DNA matches TRBJ2-7 better. The CDR3 sequence is 13 residues long. The germline gives CDR1 SEHNR, CDR2 FQNEAQ (reference sequence). CDR3 in amino acids: CVSSRDGYYEQYF. The CDR3 region has the DNA TGTGTCAGCAGCCGGGACGGATACTACGAGCAGTACTTC.

This clonotype was counted many times. This sequence joins TRBV11-2 and TRBJ1-2, with 8 bases that match TRBD1. Germline CDR1 SGHAT, CDR2 FQNNGV. The CDR3 totals 14 residues. V was pared by 1 base and J by 4 bases, with 2 bases of the junction left unmatched. CDR3 sequence (DNA): TGTGCCAGCAGCTTAGCCGACAGGGGCTATGGCTACACCTTC. Translating it yields CASSLADRGYGYTF.

This clonotype was observed many times. This rearrangement joins TRBV6-6 to TRBJ2-1, with TRBD2 matching over 8 bases. CDR1 is MNHNY, CDR2 SVGAGI, per germline (reference sequence). The CDR3 length is 16 residues. The ends lost 5 bases at V and 8 bases at J; junction bases unmatched: 14. The CDR3 DNA sequence: TGTGCCAGCAGTGGAGGACCCGCGGGGGGAAGGCATGAGCAGTTCTTC. It is translated as CASSGGPAGGRHEQFF.

In this sample, this clonotype turned up a few times. This chain joins TRBV14 and TRBJ1-4; TRBD1 is a possible D gene (5 bases). CDR3 size: 16 residues. Trimming stripped 4 bases from V and 0 bases from J, with 12 bases between. The V gene's germline CDR1 is SGHDN and CDR2 FVKESK. DNA for the CDR3: TGTGCCAGCAGCCCCCACGACAGCGCAACTAATGAAAAACTGTTTTTT. The encoded protein is CASSPHDSATNEKLFF.

This clonotype occurred a few times. The rearrangement joins TRBV27 to TRBJ1-4; 9 bases agree with TRBD1. J was trimmed by 13 bases and V by 2 bases; bases with no gene match: 17. The CDR3 has 17 amino acids. The germline V gene has CDR1 MNHEY and CDR2 SMNVEV (reference sequence). CDR3 DNA sequence: TGTGCCAGCAGTTTAGAGTTTCCAGGACAGGGGCAAGGGGGACTGTTTTTT. Protein sequence: CASSLEFPGQGQGGLFF. Variable domain in full (rest from reference TRBV27 and TRBJ1-4): EAQVTQNPRYLITVTGKKLTVTCSQNMNHEYMSWYRQDPGLGLRQIYYSMNVEVTDKGDVPEGYKVSRKEKRNFPLILESPSPNQTSLYFCASSLEFPGQGQGGLFFGSGTQLSVL.

About this clonotype: Just one base apart from a much larger clone, this may be a read error. This chain links TRBV13 with TRBJ1-4; the D is unclear. Per the germline V gene, CDR1 is PRHDT and CDR2 is FYEKMQ (reference sequence). Trimming cost V 4 bases and J 5 bases, with 14 bases left between them. The CDR3 contains 15 residues. CDR3 amino acids: CASSSPQRRNEKLFF. CDR3 coding DNA: TGTGCCAGCAGCTCCCCACAGAGACGGAATGAAAAACTGTTTTTT. The variable domain in full, with the rest retrieved from reference TRBV13 and TRBJ1-4, is AAGVIQSPRHLIKEKRETATLKCYPIPRHDTVYWYQQGPGQDPQFLISFYEKMQSDKGSIPDRFSAQQFSDYHSELNMSSLELGDSALYFCASSSPQRRNEKLFFGSGTQLSVL.

Ten or more counts support this clonotype. This chain uses TRBV12-3 or TRBV12-4 with TRBJ2-7; no firm D call. This CDR3 has 14 amino acids. V lost 4 bases to trimming and J lost 0 bases, with 10 bases between them. The CDR3 sequence is CASSSRAVSYEQYF. In nucleotides, the CDR3 is TGTGCCAGCAGTTCCCGGGCCGTCTCCTACGAGCAGTACTTC.

This chain links TRBV19 with TRBJ1-2, with TRBD1 identical over 7 bases. Germline V gene sequence: CDR1 LNHDA, CDR2 SQIVND (reference sequence). This CDR3 contains 19 residues. The trim removed 4 bases at V and 0 bases at J, leaving 17 bases unmatched. The CDR3 sequence: CASSRSGGQALLSNYGYTF. For the CDR3, the DNA is TGTGCCAGTAGTAGATCTGGAGGACAGGCCCTACTATCTAACTATGGCTACACCTTC.

This clonotype was picked up a small number of times. A much more abundant neighbour one base away suggests this may be a read error. The chain combines TRBV30 with TRBJ2-7; TRBD1 matches 8 bases. CDR3 size: 12 residues. Germline values: CDR1 GTSNPN, CDR2 SVGIG (reference sequence). V shed 8 bases and J 2 bases; nucleotides not matched to a gene: 5. The CDR3 DNA reads as TGTGCCGGCAGGGGGCAACCCTACGAGCAGTACTTC. Translated, it gives CAGRGQPYEQYF.

This clonotype was observed at least ten times. The V call is TRBV2, the J call TRBJ2-3, with a possible D match to TRBD2 (6 bases). Trimming shortened V by 6 bases and J by 3 bases, and 16 bases separated the two germline ends. In germline, CDR1 is SNHLY, CDR2 FYNNEI. The CDR3 spans 15 residues. The CDR3 protein is CASRRRSSGTDTQYF. The DNA for the CDR3 is TGTGCCAGCAGAAGACGTAGTAGCGGTACAGATACGCAGTATTTT.

This clonotype was counted at least ten times. The rearrangement joins TRBV27 to TRBJ2-5; TRBD2 is a possible D gene (5 bases). V gave up 8 bases and J gave up 2 bases, with 12 bases separating them. The V gene's germline CDR1 is MNHEY and CDR2 SMNVEV (reference sequence). The CDR3 totals 13 residues. The DNA of the CDR3 is TGTGCCAGCCGGAGGCAGATTCAAGAGACCCAGTACTTC. Translating it yields CASRRQIQETQYF.

This clonotype was counted at least ten times. The genes are TRBV11-2 and TRBJ2-3; TRBD2 aligns across 7 bases. Trimming removed 5 bases from V and 0 bases from J; junction bases left unmatched: 5. The length of the CDR3 is 15 residues. Per the germline V gene, CDR1 is SGHAT and CDR2 is FQNNGV. The CDR3 nucleotides are TGTGCCAGCAGCGCAACTAGCGTGAGCACAGATACGCAGTATTTT. The encoded protein is CASSATSVSTDTQYF.

The chain uses TRBV20-1 and TRBJ2-5; D possibly uses TRBD1 or TRBD2 (7 bases each). The closer fit of TRBJ2-7 to the DNA end suggests the J call may be wrong. Germline V gene lookup returns CDR1 DFQATT and CDR2 SNEGSKA (reference sequence). The CDR3 sequence is 14 residues long. The CDR3 coding sequence is TGCAGTGCTAGTAGGGAGGGGGCCGGGTACGAGCAGTACTTC. Protein product: CSASREGAGYEQYF.

The J gene is TRBJ1-3, the V gene TRBV4-3; D remains ambiguous. Germline V gene lookup returns CDR1 LGHNA and CDR2 YSLEER. The CDR3 runs to 14 residues. V shed 0 bases and J shed 5 bases, with 8 bases lying between them. The DNA for the CDR3 is TGCGCCAGCAGCCAAGACCCTCTACGAAACACCATATATTTT. It is translated as CASSQDPLRNTIYF.

The J gene is TRBJ2-3, the V gene TRBV5-1; 8 bases align to TRBD2. CDR3 length: 16 amino acids. Germline CDR1 and CDR2: SGHRS and YFSETQ. V lost 0 bases and J lost 4; bases outside the gene matches: 7. The DNA for the CDR3 is TGCGCCAGCAGCTTGGCCAGCGGGGGAGGCGCAGATACGCAGTATTTT. It yields the protein CASSLASGGGADTQYF.

Comment on this clonotype: This clone may be a read error of a much larger clone one base away. The CDR3 region has the DNA TGTGCCAGCAGCTTGGGGGGGCGTAACCATGGCTACACCTTC. Amino acids: CASSLGGRNHGYTF. V and J are TRBV7-9 and TRBJ1-2; TRBD1 might be the D (6 bases). CDR3 length: 14 amino acids. CDR1 SEHNR and CDR2 FQNEAQ come from the germline V gene (reference sequence).

The rearrangement links TRBV6-5 to TRBJ2-7; possible D gene TRBD2, 6 bases. V was trimmed by 6 bases and J by 2 bases, leaving 14 bases between them. The CDR3 sequence is 14 residues long. Germline CDR1 MNHEY, CDR2 SVGAGI. The CDR3 DNA sequence: TGTGCCAGCAGCCGCGGGGTTGAGACCTACGAGCAGTACTTC. Its protein is CASSRGVETYEQYF.

The table lists this clonotype with many counts. This may be a read error, as it is one base from a much larger clone. The chain combines TRBV7-2 with TRBJ2-6; maybe TRBD1 (5 bases). The germline CDR1 and CDR2 sequences are SGHTA and FQGNSA. The CDR3 consists of 15 residues. CDR3 nucleotides: TGTGCCAGCAGCTCCGTTAGTGCTGGGGCCAACGTCCGGACTTTC. This codes for CASSSVSAGANVRTF.